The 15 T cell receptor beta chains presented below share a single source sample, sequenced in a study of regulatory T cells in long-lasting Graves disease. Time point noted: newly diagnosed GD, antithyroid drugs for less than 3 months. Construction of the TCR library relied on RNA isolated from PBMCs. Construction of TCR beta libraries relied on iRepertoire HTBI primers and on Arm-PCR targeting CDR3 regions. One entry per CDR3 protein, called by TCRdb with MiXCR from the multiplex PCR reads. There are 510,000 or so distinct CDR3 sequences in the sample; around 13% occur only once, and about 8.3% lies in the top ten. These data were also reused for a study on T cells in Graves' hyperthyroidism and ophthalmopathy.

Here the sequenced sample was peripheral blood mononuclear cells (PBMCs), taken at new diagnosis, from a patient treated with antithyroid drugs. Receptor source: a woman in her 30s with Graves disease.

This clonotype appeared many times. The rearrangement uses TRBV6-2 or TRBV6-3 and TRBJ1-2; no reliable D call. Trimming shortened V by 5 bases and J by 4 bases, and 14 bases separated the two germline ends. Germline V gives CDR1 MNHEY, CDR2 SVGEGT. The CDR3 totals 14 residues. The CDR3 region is CASSRLDGVYGYTF. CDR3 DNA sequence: TGTGCCAGCAGTCGGCTGGACGGAGTCTATGGCTACACCTTC.

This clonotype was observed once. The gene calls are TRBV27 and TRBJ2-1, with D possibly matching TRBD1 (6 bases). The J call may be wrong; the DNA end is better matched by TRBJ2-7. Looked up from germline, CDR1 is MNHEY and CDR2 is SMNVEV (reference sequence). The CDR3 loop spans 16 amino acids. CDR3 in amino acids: CASSFLGQSSSYEQYF. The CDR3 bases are TGTGCCAGCAGTTTTTTAGGACAGTCGAGCTCCTACGAGCAGTACTTC.

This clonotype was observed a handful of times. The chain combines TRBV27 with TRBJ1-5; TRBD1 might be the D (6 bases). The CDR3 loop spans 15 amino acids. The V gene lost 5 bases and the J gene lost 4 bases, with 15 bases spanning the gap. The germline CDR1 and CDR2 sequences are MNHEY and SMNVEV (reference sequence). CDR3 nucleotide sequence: TGTGCCAGCAGTCGAGATAATACAGGGAATCAGCCCCAGCATTTT. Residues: CASSRDNTGNQPQHF.

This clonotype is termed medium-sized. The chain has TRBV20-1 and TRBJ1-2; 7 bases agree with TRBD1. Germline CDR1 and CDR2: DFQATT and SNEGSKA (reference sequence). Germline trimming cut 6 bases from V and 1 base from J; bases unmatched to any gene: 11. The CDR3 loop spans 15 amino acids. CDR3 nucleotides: TGCAGTGCCGTAGAGTGGACAGGCGGTAACTATGGCTACACCTTC. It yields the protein CSAVEWTGGNYGYTF.

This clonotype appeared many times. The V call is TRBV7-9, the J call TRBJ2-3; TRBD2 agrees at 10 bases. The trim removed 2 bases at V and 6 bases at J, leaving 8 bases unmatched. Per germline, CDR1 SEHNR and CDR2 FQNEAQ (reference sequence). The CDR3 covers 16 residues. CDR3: CASSLTSGMTWDTQYF. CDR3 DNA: TGTGCCAGCAGCTTAACTAGCGGGATGACGTGGGATACGCAGTATTTT. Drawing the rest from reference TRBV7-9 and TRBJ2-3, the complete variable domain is DTGVSQNPRHKITKRGQNVTFRCDPISEHNRLYWYRQTLGQGPEFLTYFQNEAQLEKSRLLSDRFSAERPKGSFSTLEIQRTEQGDSAMYLCASSLTSGMTWDTQYFGPGTRLTVL.

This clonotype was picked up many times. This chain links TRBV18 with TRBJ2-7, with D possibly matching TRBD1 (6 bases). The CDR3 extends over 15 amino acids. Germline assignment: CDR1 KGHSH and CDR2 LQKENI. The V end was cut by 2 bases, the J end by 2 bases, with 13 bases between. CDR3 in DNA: TGTGCCAGCTCACCAATCAGGGGCGACACCTACGAGCAGTACTTC. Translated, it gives CASSPIRGDTYEQYF.

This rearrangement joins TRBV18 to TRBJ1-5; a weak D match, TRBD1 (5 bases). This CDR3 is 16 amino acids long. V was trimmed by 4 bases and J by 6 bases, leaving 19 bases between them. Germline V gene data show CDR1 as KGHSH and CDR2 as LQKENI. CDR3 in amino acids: CASSQIAGTTSQPQHF. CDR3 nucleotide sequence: TGTGCCAGCTCACAGATAGCCGGGACTACGAGTCAGCCCCAGCATTTT.

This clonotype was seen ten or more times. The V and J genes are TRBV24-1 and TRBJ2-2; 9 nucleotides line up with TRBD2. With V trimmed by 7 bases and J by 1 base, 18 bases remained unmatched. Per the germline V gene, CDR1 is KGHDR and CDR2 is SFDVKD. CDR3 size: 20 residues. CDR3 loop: CATSRTSIFTSGQNTGELFF. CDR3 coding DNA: TGTGCCACCAGCCGAACTTCAATCTTTACTAGCGGGCAGAACACCGGGGAGCTGTTTTTT.

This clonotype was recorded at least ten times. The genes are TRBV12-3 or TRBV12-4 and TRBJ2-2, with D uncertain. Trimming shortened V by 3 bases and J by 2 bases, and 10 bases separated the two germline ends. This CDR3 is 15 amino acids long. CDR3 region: CASSFSGRNTGELFF. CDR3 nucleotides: TGTGCCAGCAGTTTCTCCGGTCGAAACACCGGGGAGCTGTTTTTT.

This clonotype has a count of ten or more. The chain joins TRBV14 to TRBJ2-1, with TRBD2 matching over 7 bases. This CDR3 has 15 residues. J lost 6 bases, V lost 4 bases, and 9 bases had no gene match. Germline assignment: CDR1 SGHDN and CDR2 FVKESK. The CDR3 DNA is TGTGCCAGCAGCCGGGTCGCTAGCGGAACCAATGAGCAGTTCTTC. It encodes CASSRVASGTNEQFF.

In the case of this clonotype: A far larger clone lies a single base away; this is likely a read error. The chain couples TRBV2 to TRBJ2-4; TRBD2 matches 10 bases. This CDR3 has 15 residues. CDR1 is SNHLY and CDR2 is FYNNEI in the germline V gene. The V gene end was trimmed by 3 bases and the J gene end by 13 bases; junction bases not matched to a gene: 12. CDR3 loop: CASSETSGSFNEQYF. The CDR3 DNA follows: TGTGCCAGCAGTGAGACTAGCGGGTCGTTTAATGAGCAGTACTTC.

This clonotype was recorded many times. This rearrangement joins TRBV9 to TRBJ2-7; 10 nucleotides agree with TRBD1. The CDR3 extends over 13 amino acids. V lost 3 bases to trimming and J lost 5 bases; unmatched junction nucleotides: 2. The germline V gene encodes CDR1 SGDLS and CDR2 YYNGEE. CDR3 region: CASSGTGGNEQYF. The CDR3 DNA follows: TGTGCCAGCAGCGGGACAGGGGGAAACGAGCAGTACTTC.

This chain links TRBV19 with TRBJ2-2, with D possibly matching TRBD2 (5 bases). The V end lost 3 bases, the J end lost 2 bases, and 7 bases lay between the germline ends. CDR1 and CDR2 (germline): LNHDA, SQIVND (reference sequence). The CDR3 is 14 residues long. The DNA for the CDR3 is TGTGCCAGTAGTATTACGGGAAACACCGGGGAGCTGTTTTTT. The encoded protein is CASSITGNTGELFF.

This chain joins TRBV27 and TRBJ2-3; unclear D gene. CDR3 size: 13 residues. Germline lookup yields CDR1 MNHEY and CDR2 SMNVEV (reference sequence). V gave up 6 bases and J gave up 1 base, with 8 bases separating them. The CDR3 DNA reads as TGTGCCAGCAGGACGTGGGGCACAGATACGCAGTATTTT. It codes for CASRTWGTDTQYF.

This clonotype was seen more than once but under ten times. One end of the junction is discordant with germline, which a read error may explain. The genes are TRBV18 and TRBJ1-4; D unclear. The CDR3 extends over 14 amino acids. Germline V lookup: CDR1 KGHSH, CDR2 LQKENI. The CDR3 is CASSPSPTNEKPFF. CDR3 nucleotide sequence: TGTGCCAGCTCACCGTCTCCAACTAATGAAAAACCGTTTTTT.